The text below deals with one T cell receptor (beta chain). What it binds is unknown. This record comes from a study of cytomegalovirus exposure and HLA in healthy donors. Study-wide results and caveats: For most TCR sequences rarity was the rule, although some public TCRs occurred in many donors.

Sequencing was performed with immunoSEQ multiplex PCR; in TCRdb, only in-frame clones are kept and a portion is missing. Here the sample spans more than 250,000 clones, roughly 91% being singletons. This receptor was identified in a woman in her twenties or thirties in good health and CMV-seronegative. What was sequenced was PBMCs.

The CDR3 sequence: CASSLGAGTGSLNEQFF. Written as DNA, the CDR3 is TGTGCCAGCAGTTTAGGGGCAGGGACAGGCAGTTTAAATGAGCAGTTCTTC. V usage is TRBV28 and J usage is TRBJ2-1; 8 bases align to TRBD1. V dropped 2 bases and J dropped 7; count of bases not matched to a gene: 13. The CDR3 consists of 17 residues. Per the germline V gene, CDR1 is MDHEN and CDR2 is SYDVKM. The whole variable domain, remainder taken from reference TRBV28 and TRBJ2-1, is DVKVTQSSRYLVKRTGEKVFLECVQDMDHENMFWYRQDPGLGLRLIYFSYDVKMKEKGDIPEGYSVSREKKERFSLILESASTNQTSMYLCASSLGAGTGSLNEQFFGPGTRLTVL.